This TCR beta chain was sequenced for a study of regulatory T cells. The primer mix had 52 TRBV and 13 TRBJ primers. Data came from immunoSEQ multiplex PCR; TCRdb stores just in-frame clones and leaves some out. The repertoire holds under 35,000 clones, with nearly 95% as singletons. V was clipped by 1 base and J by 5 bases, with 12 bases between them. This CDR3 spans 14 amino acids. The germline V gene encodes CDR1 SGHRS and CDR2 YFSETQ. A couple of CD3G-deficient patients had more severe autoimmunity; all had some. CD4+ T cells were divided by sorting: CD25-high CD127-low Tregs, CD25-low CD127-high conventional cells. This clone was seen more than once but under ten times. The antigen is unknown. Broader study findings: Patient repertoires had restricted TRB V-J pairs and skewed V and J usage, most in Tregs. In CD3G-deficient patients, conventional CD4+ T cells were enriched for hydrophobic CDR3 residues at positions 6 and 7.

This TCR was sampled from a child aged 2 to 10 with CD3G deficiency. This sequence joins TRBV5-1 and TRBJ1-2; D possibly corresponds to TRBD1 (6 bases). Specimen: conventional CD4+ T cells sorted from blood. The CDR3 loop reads CASSLTGRSYGYTF. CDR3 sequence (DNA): TGCGCCAGCAGCTTGACAGGGCGGTCGTATGGCTACACCTTC.